One sample yielded the 12 T cell receptor beta chains listed below, sequenced in a study of CD8 T cells in ankylosing spondylitis. Findings and limits, study-wide: Among TCR beta sequences, a motif of roughly 8 highly homologous variants appeared characteristic of ankylosing spondylitis blood.

These receptors have no known antigen. TCRdb redid the calling of the 5' RACE reads with MiXCR, one entry per CDR3 protein. The data hold about 460,000 distinct CDR3 sequences, with 5.3% observed a single time. Sequenced: blood, either unsorted or a sorted T cell fraction (not recorded which). These receptors were obtained from a male donor with ankylosing spondylitis.

This clonotype was seen repeatedly, ten times or more. The chain couples TRBV20-1 to TRBJ2-1, with 7 positions matching TRBD1. There are 12 residues in the CDR3. J lost 6 bases, V lost 6 bases, and 5 bases had no gene match. Per germline, CDR1 DFQATT and CDR2 SNEGSKA (reference sequence). DNA for the CDR3: TGCAGTGCCCTCTGGACAGGCAATGAGCAGTTCTTC. Translating gives CSALWTGNEQFF.

This clonotype was seen at least ten times. V gene TRBV15 combines with J gene TRBJ2-1; 10 nucleotides align to TRBD1. CDR1 LNHNV and CDR2 YYDKDF come from the germline V gene (reference sequence). CDR3 length: 15 residues. V was clipped by 0 bases and J by 8 bases; unmatched bases: 4. CDR3 residues: CATSRDGTGVYEQFF. CDR3 bases: TGTGCCACCAGCAGAGACGGGACAGGGGTCTATGAGCAGTTCTTC.

J is TRBJ2-1 and V is TRBV10-3; 7 positions agree with TRBD2. CDR1 and CDR2 (germline): ENHRY, SYGVKD. V lost 2 bases and J lost 2; bases outside the gene matches: 9. The CDR3 runs 17 residues. The CDR3 DNA is TGTGCCATCAGTGAGCCCGGAGCTAGCGGAACCTACAATGAGCAGTTCTTC. Residues: CAISEPGASGTYNEQFF.

Comments on this clonotype: A much larger clone differs by one base, so this may be a read error. The V gene is TRBV20-1, the J gene TRBJ2-1, with D maybe TRBD1 (5 bases). This CDR3 contains 14 residues. Germline V gives CDR1 DFQATT, CDR2 SNEGSKA (reference sequence). The CDR3 DNA is TGCGGTGCTAGTGAAAGGGGCTCCTACAATGAGCAGTTCTTC. Translation: CGASERGSYNEQFF.

This clonotype came up many times. V and J are TRBV5-1 and TRBJ2-1; no definite D call. Per germline, CDR1 SGHRS and CDR2 YFSETQ. This CDR3 has 14 residues. V shed 4 bases and J shed 1 base, with 9 bases lying between them. This CDR3 reads CASSAGRSYNEQFF. CDR3 nucleotide sequence: TGCGCCAGCAGCGCAGGCCGTTCCTACAATGAGCAGTTCTTC.

This clonotype was detected many times. The chain has TRBV4-1 and TRBJ2-1, with 7 positions matching TRBD1. With V trimmed by 2 bases and J by 7 bases, 8 bases remained unmatched. Germline lookup yields CDR1 MGHRA and CDR2 YSYEKL. The CDR3 spans 15 residues. The CDR3 DNA reads TGCGCCAGCAGCCAACCCCGGGACAGAAAAAATGAGCAGTTCTTC. It translates to CASSQPRDRKNEQFF.

This clonotype has more than one count but fewer than ten. The genes are TRBV4-1 and TRBJ2-3; 13 bases are a match to TRBD2. From germline, CDR1 is MGHRA and CDR2 YSYEKL. V trimming: 3 bases; J trimming: 2 bases; junction bases outside the gene matches: 2. CDR3 length: 16 residues. The CDR3 sequence: CASSQGTSGDTDTQYF. The CDR3 nucleotides read TGCGCCAGCAGCCAGGGGACTAGCGGGGACACAGATACGCAGTATTTT.

Points on this clonotype: The likely explanation is a read error, given a far larger clone one base away. The chain couples TRBV5-5 to TRBJ2-5; D is possibly TRBD1 (6 bases). The CDR3 extends over 12 amino acids. Germline V gene data show CDR1 as SGHKS and CDR2 as YYEKEE (reference sequence). CDR3 in DNA: TGTGCCAGCGGCTTTAGGGGGGAGACCCAGTACTTC. Translation: CASGFRGETQYF.

This clonotype was seen many times. The chain combines TRBV12-3 or TRBV12-4 with TRBJ2-1; D not resolved. There are 17 residues in the CDR3. Deletions cut 5 bases from V and 0 bases from J, with 17 bases between. The CDR3 spells CASSPLVFADSYNEQFF. CDR3 sequence (DNA): TGTGCCAGCAGTCCCCTGGTATTCGCGGACTCCTACAATGAGCAGTTCTTC.

There are many counts of this clonotype. J is TRBJ2-1 and V is TRBV29-1; 8 bases agree with TRBD2. The J segment lost 5 bases and the V segment lost 6 bases, leaving 9 bases of the junction unmatched. The CDR3 length is 14 residues. Germline-derived CDR1 and CDR2 are SQVTM and ANQGSEA. CDR3 sequence reads: CSVLGGAWDNEQFF. Here the CDR3 DNA reads TGCAGCGTACTCGGGGGGGCGTGGGACAATGAGCAGTTCTTC.

The chain links TRBV28 to TRBJ1-1; weak D call: TRBD1 (5 bases). This CDR3 has 13 residues. Between the trimmed V and J ends, which lost 2 bases and 4 bases, there was a span of 8 bases. Germline-derived CDR1 and CDR2 are MDHEN and SYDVKM. The CDR3 loop is CASSLRQTTEAFF. For the CDR3, the DNA is TGTGCCAGCAGTTTACGACAGACCACTGAAGCTTTCTTT. The full variable domain, in which reference TRBV28 and TRBJ1-1 provide the parts outside the CDR3, is DVKVTQSSRYLVKRTGEKVFLECVQDMDHENMFWYRQDPGLGLRLIYFSYDVKMKEKGDIPEGYSVSREKKERFSLILESASTNQTSMYLCASSLRQTTEAFFGQGTRLTVV.

In this sample, this clonotype turned up many times. The chain combines TRBV11-2 with TRBJ2-4, with D perhaps assigned TRBD1 or TRBD2 (6 bases each). Germline CDR1 SGHAT, CDR2 FQNNGV. The CDR3 has 14 residues. The V end lost 3 bases, the J end lost 7 bases, and 13 bases lay between the germline ends. The CDR3 sequence is CASSFRGAWNIQYF. The CDR3 region has the DNA TGTGCCAGCAGCTTTAGGGGGGCCTGGAACATTCAGTACTTC.